This is a list of T cell receptor beta chains from one sample in a study of blood T cell repertoires in COVID-19. The assay was immunoSEQ multiplex PCR, and TCRdb's table has in-frame clones only and misses some. The sample consists of roughly 410,000 clones, 80% to 90% of them appearing once. The sequenced sample consisted of peripheral blood. The receptors stem from a man in his forties with acute or convalescent COVID-19. CDR3s include the opening cysteine and the closing phenylalanine or tryptophan. The order of the fields is J gene, clone size, V gene, D gene, CDR3 protein, CDR3 DNA. A D gene is named only where the DNA matches it firmly. A clone size is listed for some rows: how often the clone was seen (once, few, many), or a class if it is expanded.

>TRBJ2-1|once|TRBV11-2|TRBD2
CASSWGMAGEAYNEQFF
TGTGCCAGCAGCTGGGGGATGGCGGGAGAGGCCTACAATGAGCAGTTCTTC
>TRBJ2-3|once|TRBV4-2|NA
CASSQVFGGAPDTQYF
TGTGCCAGCAGCCAAGTTTTCGGAGGGGCCCCCGATACGCAGTATTTT
>TRBJ2-1|once|TRBV11-2|NA
CASSLRQGRTNEQFF
TGTGCCAGCAGCTTACGCCAGGGTAGGACGAATGAGCAGTTCTTC
>TRBJ2-2|NA|TRBV7-9|NA
CASSLQGNTGELFF
TGTGCCAGCAGCTTACAGGGGAACACCGGGGAGCTGTTTTTT
>TRBJ2-5|few|TRBV6-2/TRBV6-3|TRBD2
CASSRGLAGFQETQYF
TGTGCCAGCAGCCGGGGACTAGCGGGTTTCCAAGAGACCCAGTACTTC
>TRBJ1-1|NA|TRBV7-8|NA
CASSPDPMGAAGGAFF
TGTGCCAGCAGCCCCGACCCGATGGGGGCGGCGGGGGGAGCTTTCTTT
>TRBJ2-3|once|TRBV10-3|TRBD2
CAISVAGGFADTQYF
TGTGCCATCAGTGTGGCGGGGGGGTTCGCAGATACGCAGTATTTT
>TRBJ2-5|NA|TRBV3-1/TRBV3-2|TRBD1
CASSQDFGLRGETQYF
TGTGCCAGCAGCCAAGATTTCGGTCTCAGGGGGGAGACCCAGTACTTC
>TRBJ2-7|NA|TRBV14|TRBD1
CASSPPGYRGREQYF
TGTGCCAGCAGCCCCCCGGGGTACAGGGGGCGCGAGCAGTACTTC
>TRBJ2-7|NA|TRBV7-9|NA
CASSFSDRDTYEQYF
TGTGCCAGCAGCTTCTCCGACCGGGACACCTACGAGCAGTACTTC
>TRBJ2-5|once|TRBV10-3|NA
CAIRALGEETQYF
TGTGCCATCAGGGCGTTAGGGGAAGAGACCCAGTACTTC